The source of this TCR beta chain is a study of OX40 agonist ivuxolimab in advanced cancers. Overall study: Six ivuxolimab dose levels, 0.01 to 10 mg/kg, were given intravenously every 2 weeks. Subjects had a mean age of around 60 years, with a range of 23 to 79; more than 70% were male. Three dose-escalation patients had partial responses: one with hepatocellular carcinoma and two with cutaneous melanoma.

Study-wide results and limits: Relative to CD4+ cells, CD8+ T cells on average had more expanded clones.

This table comes from immunoSEQ multiplex PCR, and its TCRdb copy is limited to in-frame clones, with some not included. The table includes about 82,000 clones, 75% to 90% detected once. The CDR3 is made up of 13 amino acids. V lost 0 bases, J lost 10 bases, and 3 bases stayed unmatched. Germline CDR1 GTSNPN, CDR2 SVGIG (reference sequence). This clone appeared a few times. Its matching antigen is unknown. The chain couples TRBV30 to TRBJ1-6; 7 bases fit TRBD1. This sequence was found in an adult with an advanced solid tumor such as melanoma, head and neck, liver or kidney cancer. The input for sequencing was CD4+ or CD8+ T cells sorted from blood, taken in a trial of the OX40 agonist ivuxolimab. Here the CDR3 DNA reads TGTGCCTGGAGTGTACAGGGGAACTCACCCCTCCACTTT. This encodes CAWSVQGNSPLHF. Full variable domain (rest looked up from reference TRBV30 and TRBJ1-6): SQTIHQWPATLVQPVGSPLSLECTVEGTSNPNLYWYRQAAGRGLQLLFYSVGIGQISSEVPQNLSASRPQDRQFILSSKKLLLSDSGFYLCAWSVQGNSPLHFGNGTRLTVT.